The TCR beta chain described here comes from a study of blood T cell repertoires in COVID-19. Original processing methods: Amplification with reference gene primers provided the estimates of nucleated cell counts. Repertoires were generated with immunoSEQ multiplex PCR, while TCRdb's copy carries only in-frame clones and drops some. V and J calls plus clone size are reproduced from that table; the DNA served to infer D and trimming. The table lists a few hundred thousand clones, roughly 90% of them singletons. The length of the CDR3 is 18 residues. Germline V lookup: CDR1 SGHVS, CDR2 FQNEAQ. V lost 3 bases and J lost 6; bases outside the gene matches: 14. Symptom resolution, clearance, or two negative PCRs marked donors in Cohort 3 as recovered.

This TCR derives from a young woman who had recovered from COVID-19. What was sequenced was PBMCs or T cells enriched from blood (not recorded which). This chain connects TRBV7-8 to TRBJ2-1; 10 bases fit TRBD1. The CDR3: CASSFRQGASWGTNEQFF. The CDR3 nucleotides are TGTGCCAGCAGCTTCCGACAGGGGGCTTCGTGGGGGACCAATGAGCAGTTCTTC.